These 22 T cell receptor beta chains share one sample of origin, sequenced in a study of shared clonotypes between healthy human individuals. Naive CD8 cells lacked CD45RO, underwent positive selection for CCR7 and left out terminally differentiated effector memory CD45RA+ cells. Profiling relied on immunoSEQ multiplex PCR, and the TCRdb table lists in-frame clones only, not all of them. This table has fewer than 700,000 clones, roughly 95% appearing once. Material for sequencing was naive CD8+ T cells sorted from blood. Receptor source: a woman aged 25-40 years in good health.

V is TRBV28 and J is TRBJ2-5; 8 bases map to TRBD2. This CDR3 comprises 15 residues. CDR1 and CDR2 from the germline V gene are MDHEN and SYDVKM. J gave up 5 bases and V 7 bases, and 12 bases lay outside the gene matches. The chain's CDR3 is CASTKTSGRSETQYF. For the CDR3, the DNA is TGTGCCAGCACTAAGACCAGCGGGAGATCTGAGACCCAGTACTTC. Full variable domain (remainder filled in from reference TRBV28 and TRBJ2-5): DVKVTQSSRYLVKRTGEKVFLECVQDMDHENMFWYRQDPGLGLRLIYFSYDVKMKEKGDIPEGYSVSREKKERFSLILESASTNQTSMYLCASTKTSGRSETQYFGPGTRLLVL.

The chain couples TRBV30 to TRBJ1-6; D is undetermined. The CDR3 spans 13 residues. Looked up from germline, CDR1 is GTSNPN and CDR2 is SVGIG (reference sequence). V shed 4 bases and J shed 10 bases, with 14 bases lying between them. The CDR3 sequence: CAWMEASGSPLHF. The CDR3 DNA sequence: TGTGCCTGGATGGAGGCGTCCGGCTCACCCCTCCACTTT.

The chain has TRBV28 and TRBJ2-1; 8 nucleotides align to TRBD2. V dropped 4 bases and J dropped 0; count of bases not matched to a gene: 8. CDR1 and CDR2 (germline): MDHEN, SYDVKM. The CDR3 runs to 17 residues. The CDR3: CASSSPQRENSYNEQFF. CDR3 in DNA: TGTGCCAGCAGTTCTCCCCAGCGGGAGAACTCCTACAATGAGCAGTTCTTC.

The chain carries TRBV29-1 and TRBJ2-2; no definite D call. The length of the CDR3 is 12 residues. Germline V CDR1 and CDR2: SQVTM, ANQGSEA. Trimming left V 4 bases short and J 8 bases short, with 11 bases between. The CDR3 DNA sequence: TGCAGCGTTGTCTCGGATGGTGGGGAGCTGTTTTTT. Amino acids: CSVVSDGGELFF.

The V gene is TRBV19, the J gene TRBJ1-1; D ambiguous. Germline V lookup: CDR1 LNHDA, CDR2 SQIVND (reference sequence). V was cut by 5 bases and J by 0 bases, with 19 bases left in between. The CDR3 extends over 17 amino acids. The DNA for the CDR3 is TGTGCCAGTAGTCCCTGGTTGAACTCCGGGATGAACACTGAAGCTTTCTTT. Protein product: CASSPWLNSGMNTEAFF.

The chain uses TRBV28 and TRBJ2-7; 8 positions match TRBD2. The CDR3 consists of 15 residues. The germline V gene has CDR1 MDHEN and CDR2 SYDVKM. J was trimmed by 6 bases and V by 1 base; bases with no gene match: 8. The CDR3 DNA is TGTGCCAGCAGTTTATACCACAGCGGGGGCCTCGAGCAGTACTTC. Translation: CASSLYHSGGLEQYF.

This chain connects TRBV10-1 to TRBJ2-7, with 7 bases that match TRBD2. The CDR3 is 13 amino acids. V gave up 6 bases and J gave up 4 bases; unmatched junction bases: 6. CDR1 and CDR2 from the germline V gene are WNHNN and SYGVQD (reference sequence). CDR3 sequence: CASSLAGGYEQYF. The CDR3 DNA reads as TGCGCCAGCAGCTTAGCGGGCGGTTACGAGCAGTACTTC.

DNA for the CDR3: TGTGCCAGCACTCACGGATCCTACAATGAGCAGTTCTTC. It yields the protein CASTHGSYNEQFF. The chain recombines TRBV6-6 with TRBJ2-1; D is undetermined. From germline, CDR1 is MNHNY and CDR2 SVGAGI (reference sequence). Trimming removed 7 bases at V and 1 base at J, with 8 bases between. The CDR3 loop spans 13 amino acids.

The chain recombines TRBV7-6 with TRBJ2-5; D is undetermined. Germline lookup yields CDR1 SGHVS and CDR2 FNYEAQ. The V and J ends lost 2 bases and 5 bases respectively, with 15 bases between them. The CDR3 is 15 amino acids. CDR3 DNA: TGTGCCAGCAGCTTAAGGGCTAACCCTCGGGAGACCCAGTACTTC. Its translation: CASSLRANPRETQYF.

The V and J genes are TRBV21-1 and TRBJ1-5; TRBD1 is the table's D call and was not checked against the DNA. TRBV21-1 is labeled a pseudogene. The CDR3 covers 19 residues. DNA for the CDR3: TGTGCCAGCAGCCAAGGGCGACACGACAGGTCCAATAGCAATCAGCCCCAGCATTTT. This translates into CASSQGRHDRSNSNQPQHF.

The chain recombines TRBV7-9 with TRBJ2-7; 11 bases are a match to TRBD1. The CDR3 totals 17 residues. Germline trimming cut 6 bases from V and 3 bases from J; bases unmatched to any gene: 13. In germline, CDR1 is SEHNR, CDR2 FQNEAQ (reference sequence). CDR3 amino acids: CASSRDSWGTGGYEQYF. The DNA of the CDR3 is TGTGCCAGCAGTCGAGACTCCTGGGGGACAGGGGGCTACGAGCAGTACTTC.

This clone came up a few times. At the DNA level, this CDR3 is encoded by other sequences in the same sample as well. The chain has TRBV5-4 and TRBJ2-5; D unclear. V lost 4 bases and J 1 base, leaving 8 bases between the germline ends. CDR1 is SGHNT and CDR2 is YYREEE in the germline V gene (reference sequence). This CDR3 has 13 amino acids. For the CDR3, the DNA is TGTGCCAGCAGCAGGGAAAGCCAAGAGACCCAGTACTTC. Residues: CASSRESQETQYF.

The genes are TRBV27 and TRBJ2-7, with TRBD1 identical over 7 bases. With V trimmed by 5 bases and J by 5 bases, 3 bases remained unmatched. The CDR3 loop spans 12 amino acids. CDR1 and CDR2 from the germline V gene are MNHEY and SMNVEV (reference sequence). CDR3 sequence reads: CASSLTGDEQYF. The CDR3 nucleotides read TGTGCCAGCAGTCTAACAGGGGACGAGCAGTACTTC.

The chain uses TRBV19 and TRBJ2-3; tentatively, D is TRBD2 (6 bases). Germline V gene sequence: CDR1 LNHDA, CDR2 SQIVND (reference sequence). V was shortened by 3 bases and J by 4 bases, with 17 bases between the two germline ends. The length of the CDR3 is 16 residues. The CDR3 loop is CASSMGLTGAPDTQYF. DNA for the CDR3: TGTGCCAGTAGTATGGGGCTAACGGGAGCCCCAGATACGCAGTATTTT.

The chain is built from TRBV5-1 and TRBJ2-7, with 12 bases lining up with TRBD2. Trimming took 5 bases from V and 9 from J; bases not matched to a gene: 12. This CDR3 region has 15 residues. The germline gives CDR1 SGHRS, CDR2 YFSETQ. CDR3 amino acids: CASSSGLAGTVAQYF. The CDR3 nucleotides read TGCGCCAGCAGTTCCGGACTAGCGGGAACTGTCGCGCAGTACTTC.

The CDR3 region has the DNA TGTGCCAGCAGTGACTTGGGAGTTGGACGGCCCCAGCATTTT. Protein sequence: CASSDLGVGRPQHF. The chain is built from TRBV27 and TRBJ1-5, with D hard to call. This CDR3 is 14 amino acids long. The ends were cut back, 5 bases at V and 9 bases at J, with 17 bases in the middle. Per germline, CDR1 MNHEY and CDR2 SMNVEV (reference sequence).

As concerns this clone: Within the sample, other DNA sequences also encode this same CDR3. V and J are TRBV11-2 and TRBJ2-7, with D unclear. Germline V gene lookup returns CDR1 SGHAT and CDR2 FQNNGV. Trimming took 1 base from V and 1 from J, leaving 5 bases between them. The CDR3 runs 13 residues. The CDR3 sequence: CASSLAQSYEQYF. CDR3 sequence (DNA): TGTGCCAGCAGCTTAGCCCAATCCTACGAGCAGTACTTC.

The rearrangement links TRBV21-1 to TRBJ2-5; the table's D call, TRBD1, was not checked against the DNA. TRBV21-1 is deemed a pseudogene. This CDR3 has 16 amino acids. The DNA of the CDR3 is TGTGCCAGCAGCAAAGCGCTAGGGACAGGGACAGAGACCCAGTACTTC. Translating it yields CASSKALGTGTETQYF.

V and J are TRBV29-1 and TRBJ2-1; 8 nucleotides align to TRBD2. V trimming: 2 bases; J trimming: 4 bases; junction bases outside the gene matches: 4. The CDR3 spans 14 residues. Germline V gene sequence: CDR1 SQVTM, CDR2 ANQGSEA. This chain's CDR3 is CSVEPLAGYNEQFF. Here the CDR3 DNA reads TGCAGCGTTGAACCCCTAGCGGGTTACAATGAGCAGTTCTTC.

This rearrangement joins TRBV6-5 to TRBJ2-1; D is unresolved. There are 13 residues in the CDR3. The germline V gene has CDR1 MNHEY and CDR2 SVGAGI. Trimming pared 2 bases from V and 7 bases from J, leaving 9 bases between. CDR3 sequence reads: CASSYPTGNEQFF. The CDR3 DNA reads TGTGCCAGCAGTTACCCGACTGGTAATGAGCAGTTCTTC.

V is TRBV27 and J is TRBJ2-3; 10 positions match TRBD2. CDR3 length equals 16 residues. In germline, CDR1 is MNHEY, CDR2 SMNVEV (reference sequence). Trimming at V came to 2 bases and at J to 3 bases, leaving 5 bases not matched to a gene. CDR3 protein: CASSLMKRGGTDTQYF. CDR3 DNA sequence: TGTGCCAGCAGTTTAATGAAGCGGGGGGGAACAGATACGCAGTATTTT.

This clone was seen a single time. V is TRBV25-1 and J is TRBJ2-7; TRBD1 matches 7 bases. Germline V CDR1 and CDR2: MGHDK, SYGVNS. CDR3 size: 15 residues. V trimming: 3 bases; J trimming: 5 bases; junction bases outside the gene matches: 10. The CDR3 loop is CASSDRTGGLDEQYF. DNA for the CDR3: TGTGCCAGCAGTGATCGGACAGGAGGTCTAGACGAGCAGTACTTC.